The TCR beta chain described here comes from a study of T cell responses to AZD1222 COVID-19 vaccine. For the study at large: Pooling covered second doses at about 4 or about 12 weeks. Points from the study as a whole: A mostly white British donor set with more females was recruited, and clonal diversity was possibly underestimated. Baseline serology detected seropositivity in only 6 or 7 AZD1222 recipients. An increase in Spike-specific TCR breadth and depth was observed after two AZD1222 doses.

Comments on this clone: The antigen is unknown.

The germline V gene has CDR1 MDHEN and CDR2 SYDVKM. The V end was cut by 8 bases, the J end by 1 base, with 8 bases between. This CDR3 contains 13 residues. Some clones are missing from TCRdb's copy, which holds only in-frame ones; the method was immunoSEQ multiplex PCR. The data show more than 250,000 clones, just over 90% seen once. V usage is TRBV28 and J usage is TRBJ2-2; a weak D match, TRBD2 (5 bases). The origin of this receptor is an adult in good health. The material was peripheral blood, obtained on day 0 of AZD1222 vaccination. CDR3 protein: CASGGWNTGELFF. In nucleotides, the CDR3 is TGTGCCAGCGGAGGTTGGAACACCGGGGAGCTGTTTTTT.